The 12 T cell receptor beta chains presented below share a single source sample, sequenced in a study of cytomegalovirus exposure and HLA in healthy donors (dated by TCRdb to about 2017). Library method: the immunoSEQ multiplex PCR assay. The clones in this table, taken by TCRdb from immuneACCESS, are in-frame only. Not every clone is retained; where verified, under half of the shortfall comes from an unresolved V gene, and the cause of the rest is unknown. For this sample there are 180,000 or so clones; more than 75% appear just once. The ten largest clones represent 7.2% of the sample. Sequencing was carried out using PBMCs. The source of these receptors is a man aged 25 to 40 in good health and CMV-seropositive.

This clone was counted between two and nine times. The rearrangement joins TRBV29-1 to TRBJ2-1, with a weak D call TRBD2 (6 bases). V shed 3 bases and J shed 1 base, with 7 bases lying between them. This CDR3 is built from 13 residues. Germline CDR1 SQVTM, CDR2 ANQGSEA. CDR3: CSVERESYNEQFF. The DNA for the CDR3 is TGCAGCGTTGAGCGGGAATCCTACAATGAGCAGTTCTTC.

V and J are TRBV4-1 and TRBJ1-1; D not resolved. Trimming removed 2 bases from V and 1 base from J, with 11 bases in between. Germline-derived CDR1 and CDR2 are MGHRA and YSYEKL. There are 15 residues in the CDR3. This CDR3 reads CASSQFSVANTEAFF. CDR3 in DNA: TGCGCCAGCAGCCAATTTTCGGTGGCGAACACTGAAGCTTTCTTT.

J is TRBJ2-4 and V is TRBV11-2; perhaps TRBD1 as D (6 bases). Trimming stripped 5 bases from V and 2 bases from J, with 10 bases between. Germline loops: CDR1 SGHAT, CDR2 FQNNGV. This CDR3 is built from 14 residues. CDR3 region: CASSARGPKNIQYF. The DNA of the CDR3 is TGTGCCAGCAGCGCCAGGGGACCCAAAAACATTCAGTACTTC.

The gene calls are TRBV19 and TRBJ1-5; no reliable D call. The V gene lost 4 bases and the J gene lost 0 bases, with 10 bases spanning the gap. There are 15 residues in the CDR3. Germline-derived CDR1 and CDR2 are LNHDA and SQIVND (reference sequence). The CDR3 spells CASSNGRISNQPQHF. CDR3 coding DNA: TGTGCCAGTAGTAACGGACGGATTAGCAATCAGCCCCAGCATTTT.

The chain links TRBV2 to TRBJ2-3; 7 nucleotides agree with TRBD2. This CDR3 has 17 residues. Germline-derived CDR1 and CDR2 are SNHLY and FYNNEI. The junction had 13 bases not matched to a gene; V was cut back by 7 bases and J by 0 bases. The CDR3 bases are TGTGCCAGCAAGGCGGCTAGCGGAGGGCCTAGCACAGATACGCAGTATTTT. It translates to CASKAASGGPSTDTQYF.

The genes are TRBV5-6 and TRBJ1-2; the match to TRBD1 covers 11 bases. Germline V CDR1 and CDR2: SGHDT, YYEEEE. V gave up 2 bases and J gave up 6 bases; unmatched junction bases: 3. This CDR3 contains 14 residues. CDR3 protein: CASSLGQGADGYTF. The DNA for the CDR3 is TGTGCCAGCAGCTTAGGACAGGGGGCGGATGGCTACACCTTC.

The gene calls are TRBV5-1 and TRBJ2-7; TRBD2 might be the D (6 bases). With 0 bases removed from V and 6 bases from J, the gap between germline ends came to 13 bases. The CDR3 consists of 14 residues. Germline V gene data show CDR1 as SGHRS and CDR2 as YFSETQ. The CDR3 spells CASSLGLAMSEQYF. CDR3 nucleotides: TGCGCCAGCAGCTTGGGGCTAGCGATGAGCGAGCAGTACTTC.

The genes are TRBV4-1 and TRBJ2-7; 7 bases map to TRBD1. Germline V gene sequence: CDR1 MGHRA, CDR2 YSYEKL. Trimming at V came to 1 base and at J to 2 bases, leaving 2 bases not matched to a gene. This CDR3 region has 14 residues. CDR3 loop: CASSQAQGAYEQYF. The CDR3 region has the DNA TGCGCCAGCAGCCAAGCCCAGGGGGCCTACGAGCAGTACTTC.

This sequence joins TRBV10-1 and TRBJ1-5; 7 bases agree with TRBD1. Per germline, CDR1 WNHNN and CDR2 SYGVQD (reference sequence). This CDR3 has 17 amino acids. J gave up 3 bases and V 5 bases, and 13 bases lay outside the gene matches. CDR3 coding DNA: TGCGCCAGCAGTTTAGGCCGCTGGACAGGCTTCAATCAGCCCCAGCATTTT. It codes for CASSLGRWTGFNQPQHF.

This chain uses TRBV5-1 with TRBJ2-1; 9 nucleotides line up with TRBD1. The V segment lost 1 base and the J segment 8 bases; nucleotides outside the gene matches: 7. CDR1 is SGHRS and CDR2 is YFSETQ in the germline V gene. The CDR3 extends over 15 amino acids. CDR3 in amino acids: CASSLRDRGIDEQFF. CDR3 bases: TGCGCCAGCAGCTTGAGAGACAGGGGGATCGATGAGCAGTTCTTC.

The gene calls are TRBV5-1 and TRBJ2-1; 9 bases line up with TRBD2. The germline gives CDR1 SGHRS, CDR2 YFSETQ. The CDR3 has 16 amino acids. Trimming at V came to 4 bases and at J to 7 bases, leaving 12 bases not matched to a gene. The CDR3 DNA is TGCGCCAGCAGCCCAGTAGAGCGGGGGGCGGTAAATGAGCAGTTCTTC. Translated, it gives CASSPVERGAVNEQFF.

This clone is a singleton in its sample. CDR3 residues: CASSLDGHTEAFF. The CDR3, as DNA: TGTGCCAGCAGCCTGGACGGACACACTGAAGCTTTCTTT. The chain is built from TRBV27 and TRBJ1-1; D gene ambiguous. The V gene lost 6 bases and the J gene lost 3 bases, with 11 bases spanning the gap. The CDR3 is 13 amino acids. The germline gives CDR1 MNHEY, CDR2 SMNVEV (reference sequence).